This TCR beta chain derives from a study of CD8+ T cells in alopecia areata. Study at large: Dosing spanned 6 to 18 months on tofacitinib, then 6 months off drug.

cDNA reverse transcribed from extracted RNA served as the sequencing template. TCRdb's copy holds only in-frame clones and misses some; the assay was immunoSEQ multiplex PCR. The sample consists of approximately 210,000 clones, approximately 67% of them appearing once. This CDR3 is 15 amino acids long. Germline V gene sequence: CDR1 PRHDT, CDR2 FYEKMQ (reference sequence). V gave up 2 bases and J gave up 2 bases, with 12 bases separating them. Turning to this clone: Its antigen is undetermined.

Overall study results and limits: Clarity of TCR sharing across patients fell short of that in mice, possibly HLA-related. The study found tofacitinib significantly decreased scalp clonality and expanded CD8+ clones among the top 100. Scalp and blood retained many expanded lesional clones during tofacitinib.

Treatment in this sample: oral pan-JAK inhibitor, 5-10 mg twice daily. The source of this sequence is a human donor with alopecia areata. The chain recombines TRBV13 with TRBJ2-5; TRBD1 might be the D (5 bases). The sequences come from CD4+ T cells sorted from blood, collected around week 49, from a patient treated with tofacitinib. This CDR3 is CASSLWGGRQETQYF. CDR3 nucleotide sequence: TGTGCCAGCAGCTTATGGGGCGGAAGGCAAGAGACCCAGTACTTC.